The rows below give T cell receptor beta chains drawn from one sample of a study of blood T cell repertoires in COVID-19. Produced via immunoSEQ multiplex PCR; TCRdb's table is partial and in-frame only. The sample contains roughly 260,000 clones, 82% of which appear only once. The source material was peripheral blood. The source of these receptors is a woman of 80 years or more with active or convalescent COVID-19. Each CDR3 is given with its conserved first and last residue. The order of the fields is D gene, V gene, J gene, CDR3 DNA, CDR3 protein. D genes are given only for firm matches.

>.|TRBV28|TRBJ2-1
TGTGCCAGCACTCGTCTACTTTACAATGAGCAGTTCTTC
CASTRLLYNEQFF
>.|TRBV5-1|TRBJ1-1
TGCGCCAGCAGCTTGGGACAGCGGAACACTGAAGCTTTCTTT
CASSLGQRNTEAFF
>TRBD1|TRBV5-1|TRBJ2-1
TGCGCCAGCAGCAAGGGGACAGGGGGGTACAATGAGCAGTTCTTC
CASSKGTGGYNEQFF
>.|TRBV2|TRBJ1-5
TGTGCCAGCAGTGACCAGGGCGGCTATCAGCCCCAGCATTTT
CASSDQGGYQPQHF
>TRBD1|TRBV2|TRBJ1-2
TGTGCCAGCAGCGAAACAGGGGGGTATGGCTACACCTTC
CASSETGGYGYTF
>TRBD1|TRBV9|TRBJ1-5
TGTGCCAGCAGCCCAGGGGGGACAGCGTTCAATCAGCCCCAGCATTTT
CASSPGGTAFNQPQHF
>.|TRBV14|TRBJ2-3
TGTGCCAGCAGAGAAACCGGGAGAGGCGATACGCAGTATTTT
CASRETGRGDTQYF
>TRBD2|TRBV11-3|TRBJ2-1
TGTGCCAGCAGCTTAGAGTCTAGCGGGAGGGGCTACAATGAGCAGTTCTTC
CASSLESSGRGYNEQFF
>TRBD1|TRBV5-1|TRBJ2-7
TGCGCCAGCAGCTCCCGGGACAGGGGTTCCTACGAGCAGTACTTC
CASSSRDRGSYEQYF
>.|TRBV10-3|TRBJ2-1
TGTGCCATCAGTGTGAAGGACAGTTACAATGAGCAGTTCTTC
CAISVKDSYNEQFF
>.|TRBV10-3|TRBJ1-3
TGTGCCATCAGTGAGTCTTTGGCAGGGTCTGGAAACACCATATATTTT
CAISESLAGSGNTIYF